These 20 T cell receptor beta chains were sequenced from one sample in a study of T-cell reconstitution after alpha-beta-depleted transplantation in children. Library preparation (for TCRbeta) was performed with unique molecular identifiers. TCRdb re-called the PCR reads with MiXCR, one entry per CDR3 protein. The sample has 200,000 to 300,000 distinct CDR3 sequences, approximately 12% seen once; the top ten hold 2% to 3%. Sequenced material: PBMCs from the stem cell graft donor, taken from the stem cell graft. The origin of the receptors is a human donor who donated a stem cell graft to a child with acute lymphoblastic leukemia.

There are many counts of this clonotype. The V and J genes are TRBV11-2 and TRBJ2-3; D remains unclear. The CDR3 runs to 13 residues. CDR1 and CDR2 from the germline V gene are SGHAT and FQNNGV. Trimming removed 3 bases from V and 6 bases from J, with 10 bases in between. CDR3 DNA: TGTGCCAGCAGCTTGGACCCCCGGGATACGCAGTATTTT. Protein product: CASSLDPRDTQYF. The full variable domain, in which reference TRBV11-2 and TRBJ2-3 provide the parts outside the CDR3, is EAGVAQSPRYKIIEKRQSVAFWCNPISGHATLYWYQQILGQGPKLLIQFQNNGVVDDSQLPKDRFSAERLKGVDSTLKIQPAKLEDSAVYLCASSLDPRDTQYFGPGTRLTVL.

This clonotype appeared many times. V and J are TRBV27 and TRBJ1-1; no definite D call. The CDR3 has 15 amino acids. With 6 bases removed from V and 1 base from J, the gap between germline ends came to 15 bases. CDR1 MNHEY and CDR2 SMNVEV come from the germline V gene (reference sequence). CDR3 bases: TGTGCCAGCAGGACCTCAGTGGGGAGGAACACTGAAGCTTTCTTT. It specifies CASRTSVGRNTEAFF.

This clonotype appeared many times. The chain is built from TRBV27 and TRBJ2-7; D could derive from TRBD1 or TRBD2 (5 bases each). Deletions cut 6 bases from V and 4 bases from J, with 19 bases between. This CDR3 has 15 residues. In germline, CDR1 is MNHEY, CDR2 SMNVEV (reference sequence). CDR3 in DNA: TGTGCCAGCAGGCCCCCCCCCCGGGACGAGTACGAGCAGTACTTC. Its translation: CASRPPPRDEYEQYF.

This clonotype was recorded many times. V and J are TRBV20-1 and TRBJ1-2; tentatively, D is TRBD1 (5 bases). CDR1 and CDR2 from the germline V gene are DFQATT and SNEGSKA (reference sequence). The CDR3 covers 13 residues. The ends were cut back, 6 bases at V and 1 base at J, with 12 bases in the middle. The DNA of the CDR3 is TGCAGTGCCACCACCAGGGATAACTATGGCTACACCTTC. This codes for CSATTRDNYGYTF.

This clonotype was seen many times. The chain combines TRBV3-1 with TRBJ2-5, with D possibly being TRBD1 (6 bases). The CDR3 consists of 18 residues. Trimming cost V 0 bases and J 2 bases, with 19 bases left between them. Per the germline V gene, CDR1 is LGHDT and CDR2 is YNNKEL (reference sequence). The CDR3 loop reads CASSQEVARLGQQETQYF. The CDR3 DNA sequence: TGTGCCAGCAGCCAAGAAGTCGCCCGGTTAGGACAGCAAGAGACCCAGTACTTC.

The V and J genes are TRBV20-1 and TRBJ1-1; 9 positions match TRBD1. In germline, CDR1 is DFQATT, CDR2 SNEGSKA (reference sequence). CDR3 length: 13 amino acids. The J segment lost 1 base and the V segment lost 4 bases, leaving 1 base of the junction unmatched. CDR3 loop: CSANRGRNTEAFF. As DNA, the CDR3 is TGCAGTGCTAACAGGGGGCGGAACACTGAAGCTTTCTTT.

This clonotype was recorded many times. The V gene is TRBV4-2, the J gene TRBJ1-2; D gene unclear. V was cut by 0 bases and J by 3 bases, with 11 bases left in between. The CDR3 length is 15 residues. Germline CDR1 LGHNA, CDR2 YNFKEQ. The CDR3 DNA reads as TGTGCCAGCAGCCAAGAGGACTCTGGGTACTATGGCTACACCTTC. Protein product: CASSQEDSGYYGYTF.

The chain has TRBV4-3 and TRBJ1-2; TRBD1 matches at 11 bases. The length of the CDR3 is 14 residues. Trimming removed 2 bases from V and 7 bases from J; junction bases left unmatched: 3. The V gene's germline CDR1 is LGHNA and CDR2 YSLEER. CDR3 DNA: TGCGCCAGCAGCCAATCGGACAGGGGGCTTGGCTACACCTTC. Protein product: CASSQSDRGLGYTF.

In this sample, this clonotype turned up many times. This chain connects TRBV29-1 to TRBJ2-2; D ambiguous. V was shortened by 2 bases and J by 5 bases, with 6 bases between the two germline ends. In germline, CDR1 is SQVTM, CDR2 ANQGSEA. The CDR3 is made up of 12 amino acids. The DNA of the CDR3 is TGCAGCGTTGAACTGCGGACCGGGGAGCTGTTTTTT. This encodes CSVELRTGELFF.

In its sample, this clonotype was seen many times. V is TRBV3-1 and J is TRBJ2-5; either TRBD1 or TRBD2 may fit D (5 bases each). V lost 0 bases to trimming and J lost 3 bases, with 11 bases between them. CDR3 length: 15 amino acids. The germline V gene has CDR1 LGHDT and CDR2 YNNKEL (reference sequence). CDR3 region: CASSQDLGTKETQYF. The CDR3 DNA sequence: TGTGCCAGCAGCCAAGATCTTGGGACGAAAGAGACCCAGTACTTC.

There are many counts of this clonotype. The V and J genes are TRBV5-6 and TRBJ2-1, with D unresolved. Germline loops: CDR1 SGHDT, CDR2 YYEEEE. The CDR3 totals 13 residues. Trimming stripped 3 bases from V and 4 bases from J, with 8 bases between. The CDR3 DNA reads TGTGCCAGCAGCTCGAAGTCGTACAATGAGCAGTTCTTC. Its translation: CASSSKSYNEQFF.

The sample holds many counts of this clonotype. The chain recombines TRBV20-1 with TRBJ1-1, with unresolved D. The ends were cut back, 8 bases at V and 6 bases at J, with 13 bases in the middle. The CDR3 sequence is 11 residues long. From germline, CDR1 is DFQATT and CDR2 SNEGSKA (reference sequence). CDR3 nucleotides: TGCAGTTCCATTCTTTTGGCTGAAGCTTTCTTT. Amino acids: CSSILLAEAFF.

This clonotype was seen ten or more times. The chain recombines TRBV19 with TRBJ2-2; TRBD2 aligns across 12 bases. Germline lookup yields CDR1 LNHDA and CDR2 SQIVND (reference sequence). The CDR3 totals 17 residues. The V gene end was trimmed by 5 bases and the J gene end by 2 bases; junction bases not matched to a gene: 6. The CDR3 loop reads CASSATSGGYNTGELFF. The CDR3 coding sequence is TGTGCCAGTAGTGCAACTAGCGGGGGGTATAACACCGGGGAGCTGTTTTTT.

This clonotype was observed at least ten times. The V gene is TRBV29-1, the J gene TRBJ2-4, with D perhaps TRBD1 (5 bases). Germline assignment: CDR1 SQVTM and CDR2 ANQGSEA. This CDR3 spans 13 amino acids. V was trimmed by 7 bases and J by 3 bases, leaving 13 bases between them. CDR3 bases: TGCAGCGCCAGAGGACACGGCAAAAACATTCAGTACTTC. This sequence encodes CSARGHGKNIQYF.

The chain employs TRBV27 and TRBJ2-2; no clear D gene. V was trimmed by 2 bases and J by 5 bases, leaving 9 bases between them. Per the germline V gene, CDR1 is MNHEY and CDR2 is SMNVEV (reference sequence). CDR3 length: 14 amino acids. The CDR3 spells CASSLVWRTGELFF. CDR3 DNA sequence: TGTGCCAGCAGTTTAGTTTGGCGAACCGGGGAGCTGTTTTTT.

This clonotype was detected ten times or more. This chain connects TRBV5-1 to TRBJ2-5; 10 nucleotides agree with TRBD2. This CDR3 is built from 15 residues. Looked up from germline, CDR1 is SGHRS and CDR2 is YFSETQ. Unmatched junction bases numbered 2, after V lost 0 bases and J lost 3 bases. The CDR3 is CASSLAGTSEETQYF. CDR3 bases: TGCGCCAGCAGCTTGGCCGGGACTAGCGAAGAGACCCAGTACTTC.

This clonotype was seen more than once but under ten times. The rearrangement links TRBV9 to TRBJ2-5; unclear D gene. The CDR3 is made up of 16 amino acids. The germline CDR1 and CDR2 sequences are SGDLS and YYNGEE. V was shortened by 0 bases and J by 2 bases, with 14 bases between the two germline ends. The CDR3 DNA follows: TGTGCCAGCAGCGTAGGATCGTCGACTCCGCAAGAGACCCAGTACTTC. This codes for CASSVGSSTPQETQYF. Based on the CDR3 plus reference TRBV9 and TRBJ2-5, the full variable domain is DSGVTQTPKHLITATGQRVTLRCSPRSGDLSVYWYQQSLDQGLQFLIQYYNGEERAKGNILERFSAQQFPDLHSELNLSSLELGDSALYFCASSVGSSTPQETQYFGPGTRLLVL.

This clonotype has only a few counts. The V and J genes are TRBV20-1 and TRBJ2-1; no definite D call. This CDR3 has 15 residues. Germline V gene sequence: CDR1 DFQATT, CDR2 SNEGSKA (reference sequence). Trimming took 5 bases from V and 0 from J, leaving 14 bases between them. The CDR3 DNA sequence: TGCAGTGCTTCCCGGAGAAGGATCTCCTACAATGAGCAGTTCTTC. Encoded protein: CSASRRRISYNEQFF.

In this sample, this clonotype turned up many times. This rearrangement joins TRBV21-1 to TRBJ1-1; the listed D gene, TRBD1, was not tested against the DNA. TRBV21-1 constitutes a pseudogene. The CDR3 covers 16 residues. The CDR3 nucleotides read TGTGCCAAGTGCGGGGGCAGGGGAGACGAGGACACTGAAGCTTTCTTT. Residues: CAKCGGRGDEDTEAFF.

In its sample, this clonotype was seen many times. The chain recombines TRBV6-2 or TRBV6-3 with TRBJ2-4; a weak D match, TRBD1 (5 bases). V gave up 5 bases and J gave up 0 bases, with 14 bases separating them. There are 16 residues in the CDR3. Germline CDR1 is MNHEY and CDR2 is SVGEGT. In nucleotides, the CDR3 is TGTGCCAGCAGTACTCGACAGATATTAGCCAAAAACATTCAGTACTTC. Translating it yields CASSTRQILAKNIQYF.